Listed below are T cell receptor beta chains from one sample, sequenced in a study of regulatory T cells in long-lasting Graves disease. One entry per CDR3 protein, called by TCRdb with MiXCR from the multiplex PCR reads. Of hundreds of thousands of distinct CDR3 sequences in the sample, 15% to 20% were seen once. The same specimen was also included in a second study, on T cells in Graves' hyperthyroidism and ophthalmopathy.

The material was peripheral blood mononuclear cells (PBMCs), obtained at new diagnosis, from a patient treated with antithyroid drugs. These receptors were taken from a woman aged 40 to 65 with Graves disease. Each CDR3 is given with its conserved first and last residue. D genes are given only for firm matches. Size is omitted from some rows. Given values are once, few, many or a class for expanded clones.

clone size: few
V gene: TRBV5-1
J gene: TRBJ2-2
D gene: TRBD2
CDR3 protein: CASSVPGLAGGNTGELFF
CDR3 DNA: TGCGCCAGCAGCGTCCCGGGACTAGCGGGGGGGAACACCGGGGAGCTGTTTTTT

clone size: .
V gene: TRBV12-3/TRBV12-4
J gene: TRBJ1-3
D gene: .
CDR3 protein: CASSLLGRPVAGNTIYF
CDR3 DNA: TGTGCCAGCAGTTTATTAGGACGGCCTGTTGCTGGAAACACCATATATTTT

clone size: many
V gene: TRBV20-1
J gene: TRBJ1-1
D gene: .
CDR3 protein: CSARPAPWSTAEAFF
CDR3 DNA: TGCAGTGCTAGACCCGCCCCCTGGTCCACGGCTGAAGCTTTCTTT

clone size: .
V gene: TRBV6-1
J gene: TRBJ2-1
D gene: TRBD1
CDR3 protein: CASRAGTGWFF
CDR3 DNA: TGTGCCAGCAGAGCCGGGACAGGGTGGTTCTTC

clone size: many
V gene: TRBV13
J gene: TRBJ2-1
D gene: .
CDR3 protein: CASSWGAGSYEQFF
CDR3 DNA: TGTGCCAGCAGCTGGGGGGCCGGGAGTTATGAGCAGTTCTTC

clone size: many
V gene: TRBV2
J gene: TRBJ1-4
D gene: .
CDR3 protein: CASSVQGIFEKLFF
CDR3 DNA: TGTGCCAGCAGTGTTCAGGGGATTTTCGAAAAACTGTTTTTT

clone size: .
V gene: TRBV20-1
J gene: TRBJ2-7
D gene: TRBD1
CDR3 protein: CSANSLGQGTYEQYF
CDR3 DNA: TGCAGTGCTAACTCCCTCGGACAGGGGACCTACGAGCAGTACTTC

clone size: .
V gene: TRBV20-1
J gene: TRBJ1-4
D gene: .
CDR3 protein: CSAVRGLANEKLFF
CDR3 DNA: TGCAGTGCTGTCAGAGGGCTTGCTAATGAAAAACTGTTTTTT

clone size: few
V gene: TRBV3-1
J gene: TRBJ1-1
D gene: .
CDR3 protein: CASSQQGFTEAFF
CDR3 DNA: TGTGCCAGCAGCCAACAGGGATTCACTGAAGCTTTCTTT

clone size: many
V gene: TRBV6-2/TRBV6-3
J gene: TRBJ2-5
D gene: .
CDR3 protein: CASRRNIQETQYF
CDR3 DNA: TGTGCCAGCAGGAGAAACATACAAGAGACCCAGTACTTC

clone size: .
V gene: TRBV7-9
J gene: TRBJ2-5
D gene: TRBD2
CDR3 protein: CASSLASGGIKETQYF
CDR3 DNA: TGTGCCAGCAGCTTGGCCAGCGGGGGTATAAAAGAGACCCAGTACTTC

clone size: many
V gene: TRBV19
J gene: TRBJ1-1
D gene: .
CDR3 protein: CASIPDQNTEAFF
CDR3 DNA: TGTGCCAGTATTCCGGACCAGAACACTGAAGCTTTCTTT

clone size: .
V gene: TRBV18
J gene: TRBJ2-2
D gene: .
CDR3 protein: CASAPGPRTGELFF
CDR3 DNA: TGTGCCAGCGCCCCGGGACCGCGGACCGGGGAGCTGTTTTTT

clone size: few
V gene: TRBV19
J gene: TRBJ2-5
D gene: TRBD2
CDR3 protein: CASSIRPSGNQETQYF
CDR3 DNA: TGTGCCAGTAGTATACGGCCTAGCGGAAATCAAGAGACCCAGTACTTC

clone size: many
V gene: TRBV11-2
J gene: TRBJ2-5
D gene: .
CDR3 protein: CASSLDPTPQETQYF
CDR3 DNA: TGTGCCAGCAGCTTAGATCCAACCCCCCAAGAGACCCAGTACTTC

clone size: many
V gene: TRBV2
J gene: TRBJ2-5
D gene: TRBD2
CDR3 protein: CASTPGLAGGRETQYF
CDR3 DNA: TGTGCCAGCACTCCGGGACTAGCGGGGGGGCGTGAGACCCAGTACTTC

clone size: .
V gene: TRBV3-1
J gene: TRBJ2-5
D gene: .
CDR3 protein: CASSLYEGLQETQYF
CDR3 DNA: TGTGCCAGCAGCCTATATGAGGGCCTCCAAGAGACCCAGTACTTC

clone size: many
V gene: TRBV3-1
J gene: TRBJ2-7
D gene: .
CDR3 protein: CASSHRGYEQYF
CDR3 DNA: TGTGCCAGCAGCCACCGGGGATACGAGCAGTACTTC

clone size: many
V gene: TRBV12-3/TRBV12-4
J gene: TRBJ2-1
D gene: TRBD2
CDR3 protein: CASSLVGGGAENEQFF
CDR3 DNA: TGTGCCAGCAGTTTAGTTGGCGGGGGGGCCGAAAATGAGCAGTTCTTC

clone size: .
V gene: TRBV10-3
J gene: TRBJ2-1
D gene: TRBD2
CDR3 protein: CAISGGPTYEQFF
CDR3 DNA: TGTGCCATATCGGGGGGTCCTACCTACGAGCAGTTCTTC

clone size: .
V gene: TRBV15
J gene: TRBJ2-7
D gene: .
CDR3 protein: CATSIGRSGYEQYF
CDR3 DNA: TGTGCCACCAGCATAGGGAGATCAGGCTACGAGCAGTACTTC

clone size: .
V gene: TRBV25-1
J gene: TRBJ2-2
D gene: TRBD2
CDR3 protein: CASRPEGLGLNTGELFF
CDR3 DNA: TGTGCCAGCAGACCCGAAGGCCTGGGACTAAACACCGGGGAGCTGTTTTTT

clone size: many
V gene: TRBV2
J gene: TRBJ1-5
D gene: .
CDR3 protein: CASSVGRGNQPQHF
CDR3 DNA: TGTGCCAGCAGTGTAGGCAGGGGCAATCAGCCCCAGCATTTT

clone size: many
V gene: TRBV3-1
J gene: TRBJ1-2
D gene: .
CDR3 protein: CASSQKFDLNYGYTF
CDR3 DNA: TGTGCCAGCAGCCAAAAATTTGATCTGAACTATGGCTACACCTTC

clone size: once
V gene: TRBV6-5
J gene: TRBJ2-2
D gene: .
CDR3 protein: CASSATRLTTGEPFF
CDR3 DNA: TGTGCCAGCAGTGCGACGAGGCTAACCACCGGGGAGCCGTTTTTT

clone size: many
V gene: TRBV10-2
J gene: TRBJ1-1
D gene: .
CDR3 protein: CASRSGMNTEAFF
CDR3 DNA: TGTGCCAGCCGTTCAGGTATGAACACTGAAGCTTTCTTT

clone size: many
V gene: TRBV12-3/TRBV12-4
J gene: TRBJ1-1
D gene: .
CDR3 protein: CASSKDSLNTEAFF
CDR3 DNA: TGTGCCAGCAGCAAGGACAGCCTGAACACTGAAGCTTTCTTT

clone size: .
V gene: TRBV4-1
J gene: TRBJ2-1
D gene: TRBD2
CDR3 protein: CASSQDSLAYYNEQFF
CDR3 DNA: TGTGCCAGCAGCCAAGATTCACTAGCGTACTACAATGAGCAGTTCTTC

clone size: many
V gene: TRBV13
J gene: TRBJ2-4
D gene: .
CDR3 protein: CASSLREAKNIQYF
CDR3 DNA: TGTGCCAGCAGCCTCAGGGAAGCCAAAAACATTCAGTACTTC

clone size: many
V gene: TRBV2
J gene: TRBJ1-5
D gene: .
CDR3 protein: CASSGPLPHQPQHF
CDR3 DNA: TGTGCCAGCAGTGGGCCTTTACCCCATCAGCCCCAGCATTTT

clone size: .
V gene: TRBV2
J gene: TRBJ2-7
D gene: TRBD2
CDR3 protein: CASKIAGGHEQYF
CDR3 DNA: TGTGCCAGCAAGATAGCGGGAGGCCACGAGCAGTACTTC

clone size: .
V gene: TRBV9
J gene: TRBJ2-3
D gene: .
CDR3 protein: CASSVVPSTTDTQYF
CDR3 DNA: TGTGCCAGCAGCGTAGTACCTAGCACGACAGATACGCAGTATTTT

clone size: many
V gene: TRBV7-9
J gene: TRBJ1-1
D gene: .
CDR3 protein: CASSTRSNPDAFF
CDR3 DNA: TGTGCCAGCAGCACGCGGTCTAATCCCGACGCTTTCTTT

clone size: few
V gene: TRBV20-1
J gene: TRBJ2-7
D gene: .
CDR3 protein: CSARGFWGGRSYEQYF
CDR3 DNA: TGCAGTGCTAGAGGGTTCTGGGGTGGACGATCCTACGAGCAGTACTTC

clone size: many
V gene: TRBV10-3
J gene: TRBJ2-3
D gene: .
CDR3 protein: CAISESTGGTDTQYF
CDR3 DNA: TGTGCCATCAGTGAGTCGACAGGCGGCACAGATACGCAGTATTTT

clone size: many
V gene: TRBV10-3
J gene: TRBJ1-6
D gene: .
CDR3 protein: CAIRQESSYNSPLHF
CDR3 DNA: TGTGCCATCAGACAGGAGAGCTCCTATAATTCACCCCTCCACTTT

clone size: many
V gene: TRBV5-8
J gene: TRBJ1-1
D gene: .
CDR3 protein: CASSLRLYTEAFF
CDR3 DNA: TGTGCCAGCAGCTTAAGACTATACACTGAAGCTTTCTTT

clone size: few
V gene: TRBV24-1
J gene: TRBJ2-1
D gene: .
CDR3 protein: CATSDRVGGKFF
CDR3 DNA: TGTGCCACCAGTGATAGGGTGGGGGGCAAGTTCTTC

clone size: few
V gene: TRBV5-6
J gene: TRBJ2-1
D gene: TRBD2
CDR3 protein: CASSLDLAGGHEQFF
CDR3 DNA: TGTGCCAGCAGCTTGGATCTAGCGGGGGGGCATGAGCAGTTCTTC

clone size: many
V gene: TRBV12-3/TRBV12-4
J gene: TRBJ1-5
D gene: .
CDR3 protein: CASSDRQRNQPQHF
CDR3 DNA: TGTGCCAGCAGCGACAGGCAGAGAAATCAGCCCCAGCATTTT

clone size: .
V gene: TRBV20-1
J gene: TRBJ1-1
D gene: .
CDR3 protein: CSASPPQAGTEAFF
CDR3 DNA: TGCAGTGCTAGTCCCCCCCAGGCGGGCACTGAAGCTTTCTTT

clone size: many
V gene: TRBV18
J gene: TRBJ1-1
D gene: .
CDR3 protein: CASSPTRTTETEAFF
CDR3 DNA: TGTGCCAGCTCACCAACCCGGACCACGGAGACTGAAGCTTTCTTT

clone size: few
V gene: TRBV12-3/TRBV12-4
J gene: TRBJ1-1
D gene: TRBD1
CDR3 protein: CASSLRGGSEAFF
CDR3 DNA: TGTGCCAGCAGCCTCAGGGGGGGTAGCGAAGCTTTCTTT

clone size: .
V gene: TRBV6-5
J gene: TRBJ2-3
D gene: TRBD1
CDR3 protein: CASSYTTGGFRF
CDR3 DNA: TGTGCCAGCAGTTACACGACAGGGGGCTTTCGTTTT

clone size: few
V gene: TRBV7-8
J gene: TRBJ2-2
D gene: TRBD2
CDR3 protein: CASSLGGGVTGELFF
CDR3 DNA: TGTGCCAGCAGCTTAGGCGGGGGGGTCACCGGGGAGCTGTTTTTT

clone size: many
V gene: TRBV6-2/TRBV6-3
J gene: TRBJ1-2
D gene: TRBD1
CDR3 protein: CASTRTGGSDYGYTF
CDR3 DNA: TGTGCCAGCACTCGGACAGGGGGCTCGGACTATGGCTACACCTTC

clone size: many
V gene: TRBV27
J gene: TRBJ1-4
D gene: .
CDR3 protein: CASSSLGAVGKLFF
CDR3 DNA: TGTGCCAGCAGTTCTTTAGGGGCAGTCGGGAAACTGTTTTTT

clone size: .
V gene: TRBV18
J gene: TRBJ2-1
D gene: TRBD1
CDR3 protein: CASRDRFNEQFF
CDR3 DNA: TGTGCCAGCCGGGACAGATTCAATGAGCAGTTCTTC

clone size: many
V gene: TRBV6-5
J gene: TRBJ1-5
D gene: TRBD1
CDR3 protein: CASSYSVTGNEQPQHF
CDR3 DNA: TGTGCCAGCAGTTACTCGGTGACAGGGAATGAACAGCCCCAGCATTTT

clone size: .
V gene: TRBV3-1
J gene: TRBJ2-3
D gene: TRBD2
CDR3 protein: CASGGGTVDTQYF
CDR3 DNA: TGTGCCAGCGGCGGGGGGACCGTAGATACGCAGTATTTT

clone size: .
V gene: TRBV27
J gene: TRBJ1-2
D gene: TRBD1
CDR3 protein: CASSLEGGTGAGYTF
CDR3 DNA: TGTGCCAGCAGTTTAGAAGGGGGTACAGGGGCCGGCTACACCTTC

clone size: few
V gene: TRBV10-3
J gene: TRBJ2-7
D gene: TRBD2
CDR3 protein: CAISQIGGEGSYEQYF
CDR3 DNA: TGTGCCATCAGCCAAATCGGAGGGGAGGGCTCCTACGAGCAGTACTTC

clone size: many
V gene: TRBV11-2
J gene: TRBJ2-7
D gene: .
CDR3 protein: CASSSPLGASAVVEQYF
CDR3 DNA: TGTGCCAGCAGCTCCCCCCTAGGGGCTAGCGCTGTAGTCGAGCAGTACTTC